This entry describes one T cell receptor beta chain. Its specificity is not known. Time point in this sample: week 23, last vaccination. Vaccination used 300 ug of mutant IDH1 20-mer peptide per dose, with topical imiquimod. The CDR3 contains 15 residues. CDR1 is LNHDA and CDR2 is SQIVND in the germline V gene (reference sequence). The V end lost 7 bases, the J end lost 1 base, and 16 bases lay between the germline ends. This entry comes from a study of a mutant IDH1 vaccine in newly diagnosed glioma. Study as a whole: Across weeks 1, 3, 5, 7, 11, 15, 19 and 23, patients received a vaccination each time, eight in all. First vaccine doses came 4-6 weeks after radiotherapy alone, or with temozolomide cycles. It was radiotherapy, temozolomide, or both that patients received previously, with most receiving both.

Study-level results: Pseudoprogression seemed unrelated to changes in top peripheral T cell clonotypes.

Using immunoSEQ multiplex PCR, the repertoire was profiled, and TCRdb retains in-frame clones only, with some absent. The sample has about 56,000 clones; over 80% are singletons. The sequence was collected from a man in his forties with glioma. The chain recombines TRBV19 with TRBJ1-1, with no clear D. This sample comprised PBMCs, obtained from a glioma patient whose treatment included an IDH1 peptide vaccine. The CDR3 here is CASTSTGGSNTEAFF. The CDR3, as DNA: TGTGCCAGTACTTCGACTGGAGGGTCGAACACTGAAGCTTTCTTT.